This T cell receptor beta chain was sequenced in a study of CD8 T cells in Susac syndrome (dated by TCRdb to the late 2010s). About the full investigation: Whether CD8+ T cell activation and differentiation in Susac syndrome was antigen driven was tested using repertoire sequencing.

Results and caveats for the whole study, not just this receptor: The study acknowledged that relatively few individuals were included in the TCR sequencing and HLA analysis.

CDR1 SGHDN and CDR2 FVKESK were looked up in the germline V gene. Trimming costs V 1 base and J 2 bases, and their ends lie 8 bases apart. The CDR3 covers 14 residues, taking in both the cysteine and the phenylalanine. Just the 42-base CDR3 DNA is kept, in frame starting at base 1. RNA was extracted using the RNeasy kit, and roughly 0.45 to 1 microgram was reverse transcribed with random hexamers. TCR beta CDR3 regions were amplified with the immunoSEQ multiplex PCR assay covering 54 Vbeta and 13 Jbeta segments. PCR amplification bias was corrected by using a synthetic template baseline for primer optimization and computational correction. In the paper's pipeline: Reads were annotated to V, D and J genes according to IMGT and were analyzed with immunoSEQ Analyzer, with only productive sequences retained. Clonality was calculated as one minus the Shannon entropy normalized by log2 of the number of productive unique sequences. For each patient and control, public and private clones were evaluated within the 100 most prevalent clones. Clones were defined as Susac-specific if absent from the healthy and MS cohorts, from approximately 1,100 published viral clones and from other ImmuneACCESS disease sequences. Using fastp trimming at Q25 and MiXCR clonotype assembly, TCRdb reanalyzed the public sequencing data and kept in-frame beta chains. For every CDR3 protein sequence, its rows merge into one entry that carries the most common genes and DNA. TCRdb assigned the V and J calls; the authors' analysis was not used. The sample table contains under 250,000 distinct CDR3 sequences; only one count was recorded for roughly 93% of them. The ten largest account for less than 0.075% of the sample.

High-throughput TCR beta sequencing profiled peripheral blood CD8+ and CD4+ T cells from healthy donors, Susac syndrome patients and multiple sclerosis patients. Treatment-naive patients with stable or active relapsing-remitting disease fulfilling revised McDonald criteria were used as multiple sclerosis controls. CD8+ TEMRA cells were enriched by FACS, while bulk CD8+ and CD4+ T cells were purified by magnetic negative isolation. Blood was drawn into EDTA tubes, processed within 24 hours, and PBMCs were isolated by density gradient centrifugation. PBMCs intended for TCR sequencing were cryopreserved in liquid nitrogen and were subsequently thawed in a 37 degrees C water bath. Purity of sorted or isolated CD4+, CD8+ and CD8+ TEMRA cells was at least 90%. Regarding this clonotype: Its specific antigen is unknown. Base qualities were left out, and no much larger clone turns up one base away.

The receptor was isolated from a human donor with multiple sclerosis. The sequence joins TRBV14 to TRBJ1-2, with no reliable assignment of the D segment. Sequenced sample: CD4+ T cells from PBMCs. The base sequence is TGTGCCAGCAGCCAAGCGGGCAGGAACTATGGCTACACCTTC. Its protein product is CASSQAGRNYGYTF.